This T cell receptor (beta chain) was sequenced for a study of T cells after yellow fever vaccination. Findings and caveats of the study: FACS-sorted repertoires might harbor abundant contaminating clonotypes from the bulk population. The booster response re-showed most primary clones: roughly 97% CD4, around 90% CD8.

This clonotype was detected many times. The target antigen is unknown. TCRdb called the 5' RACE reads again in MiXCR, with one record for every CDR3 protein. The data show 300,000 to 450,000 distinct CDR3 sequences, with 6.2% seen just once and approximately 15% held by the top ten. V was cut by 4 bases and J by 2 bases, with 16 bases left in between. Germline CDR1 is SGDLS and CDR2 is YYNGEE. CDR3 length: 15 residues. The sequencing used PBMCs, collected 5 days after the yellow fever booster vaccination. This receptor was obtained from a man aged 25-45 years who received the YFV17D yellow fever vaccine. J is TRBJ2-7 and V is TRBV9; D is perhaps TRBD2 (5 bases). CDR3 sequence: CASSPAGSGPYEQYF. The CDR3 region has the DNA TGTGCCAGCAGCCCCGCGGGTTCGGGCCCCTACGAGCAGTACTTC.